This T cell receptor beta chain comes out of a study of shared clonotypes between healthy human individuals. Findings and caveats of the study: Owing to a small donor count, the genetic and exposure-history diversity represented was limited.

The germline V gene encodes CDR1 SGHVS and CDR2 FQNEAQ. With 5 bases removed from V and 3 bases from J, the gap between germline ends came to 19 bases. The CDR3 is 16 amino acids. Clones were read by immunoSEQ multiplex PCR, and TCRdb kept only the in-frame ones, dropping some. The data show about 990,000 clones, roughly 74% seen once. In the case of this clone: The antigen is undetermined.

The chain is built from TRBV7-8 and TRBJ1-2; D is unclear. The sequencing input was memory CD4+ T cells from PBMCs. Subset indicated: CD45RA-negative fraction. The clonotype was recovered from a man between 18 and 35 years old in good health. Some clones in this sample may be carry-over from other donors' samples. CDR3 coding DNA: TGTGCCAGCAGCCGACTTGGGCACCTCGCGGACTATGGCTACACCTTC. This gives the protein CASSRLGHLADYGYTF.